This T cell receptor beta chain originates from a study of blood T cells in healthy people across ages. Study summary: About one barcoded TCR beta cDNA was captured per two T cells.

Overall study findings and caveats: Researchers said unsorted PBMCs prevented a conclusive naive versus antigen-experienced comparison.

Then a second PCR, running roughly 7 to 11 cycles, was carried out with a sample-barcoded 5' primer and a J-beta primer mix. TCRdb independently ran MiXCR on the 5' RACE reads; one entry per CDR3 protein. The sample yields hundreds of thousands of distinct CDR3 sequences, less than 60% seen once. Points on this clonotype: Its antigen remains unknown.

Extraction yielded at least 6 micrograms of total RNA per sample. The CDR3 covers 14 residues. The germline gives CDR1 DFQATT, CDR2 SNEGSKA (reference sequence). Trimming cost V 6 bases and J 5 bases; bases outside gene matches: 11. The chain links TRBV20-1 to TRBJ2-7, with 9 nucleotides matching TRBD1. The source is a man older than 75 in good health. The specimen sequenced was blood. The chain's CDR3 is CSAERGTGSDEQYF. In DNA, the CDR3 is TGCAGTGCAGAACGCGGGACAGGGTCCGACGAGCAGTACTTC.